These T cell receptor beta chains were read from a single sample in a study of shared T cell receptors in the human thymus. The assay was immunoSEQ multiplex PCR, and TCRdb's table has in-frame clones only and misses some. Of 720,000 or so clones in the sample, approximately 83% are singletons; the top ten hold roughly 0.01%. The sample was also reused in another study, on human thymus T cells.

The sequenced material came from thymocytes. Source of these receptors: a girl less than two years old with a congenital heart defect. The CDR3 runs from the conserved cysteine through the conserved F or W. A D gene is named only where the DNA matches it firmly. Clone sizes are given selectively: once, few, many, or a class where the clone is expanded.

v_call: TRBV5-1; d_call: -; j_call: TRBJ2-1; clone_size: -; cdr3_nt: TGCGCCAGCAGCTTGGAGGGGGTATCCTACAATGAGCAGTTCTTC; cdr3_aa: CASSLEGVSYNEQFF
v_call: TRBV6-1; d_call: -; j_call: TRBJ2-3; clone_size: -; cdr3_nt: TGTGCCAGCAGCAAGGAACTAGAGGATACGCAGTATTTT; cdr3_aa: CASSKELEDTQYF
v_call: TRBV29-1; d_call: -; j_call: TRBJ1-1; clone_size: -; cdr3_nt: TGCAGCGTTGACCCAAGGAGGACCCCTTCGGGCACTGAAGCTTTCTTT; cdr3_aa: CSVDPRRTPSGTEAFF
v_call: TRBV6-5; d_call: -; j_call: TRBJ2-1; clone_size: once; cdr3_nt: TGTGCCAGCAGTTACTCGAGTTACAATGAGCAGTTCTTC; cdr3_aa: CASSYSSYNEQFF
v_call: TRBV11-2; d_call: -; j_call: TRBJ1-2; clone_size: -; cdr3_nt: TGTGCCAGCACACGACAGCCCAGGCAGGATGGCTACACCTTC; cdr3_aa: CASTRQPRQDGYTF
v_call: TRBV7-2; d_call: TRBD2; j_call: TRBJ2-3; clone_size: -; cdr3_nt: TGTGCCAGCAGCTTAGGGCCCCAGATAGCGGGGGCCACAGATACGCAGTATTTT; cdr3_aa: CASSLGPQIAGATDTQYF
v_call: TRBV4-3; d_call: TRBD1; j_call: TRBJ1-4; clone_size: -; cdr3_nt: TGCGCCAGCAGCCAAGTCCAGGGGGCAACTAATGAAAAACTGTTTTTT; cdr3_aa: CASSQVQGATNEKLFF
v_call: TRBV5-4; d_call: TRBD2; j_call: TRBJ2-5; clone_size: -; cdr3_nt: TGTGCCAGCAGCGCGGGACTAGCGGGGGGCCGGGAGACCCAGTACTTC; cdr3_aa: CASSAGLAGGRETQYF
v_call: TRBV5-1; d_call: -; j_call: TRBJ2-1; clone_size: -; cdr3_nt: TGCGCCAGCAGTTACAACACAGGGAACGGGCACAATGAGCAGTTCTTC; cdr3_aa: CASSYNTGNGHNEQFF
v_call: TRBV5-1; d_call: TRBD1; j_call: TRBJ2-7; clone_size: once; cdr3_nt: TGCGCCAGCAGCTTTACAGGGGGCCCCTACGAGCAGTACTTC; cdr3_aa: CASSFTGGPYEQYF
v_call: TRBV20-1; d_call: -; j_call: TRBJ1-1; clone_size: -; cdr3_nt: TGCAGTGCTAGACGACGGGCTGAAGCTTTCTTT; cdr3_aa: CSARRRAEAFF
v_call: TRBV19; d_call: TRBD1; j_call: TRBJ1-2; clone_size: -; cdr3_nt: TGTGCCAGTAGTAGGGGGGGTAGCAGGGGGCGCTTCTATGGCTACACCTTC; cdr3_aa: CASSRGGSRGRFYGYTF
v_call: TRBV5-8; d_call: -; j_call: TRBJ1-2; clone_size: few; cdr3_nt: TGTGCCAGCAGCCTAATGAGTACTAACTATGGCTACACCTTC; cdr3_aa: CASSLMSTNYGYTF
v_call: TRBV19; d_call: -; j_call: TRBJ2-5; clone_size: once; cdr3_nt: TGTGCCAGTAGTAGCCCAGGGTTGGGAGAGACCCAGTACTTC; cdr3_aa: CASSSPGLGETQYF
v_call: TRBV28; d_call: -; j_call: TRBJ1-2; clone_size: -; cdr3_nt: TGTGCCAGCACAAACAGGGTTTCCTATGGCTACACCTTC; cdr3_aa: CASTNRVSYGYTF
v_call: TRBV28; d_call: TRBD1; j_call: TRBJ2-7; clone_size: -; cdr3_nt: TGTGCCAGCAGCCCCGGGACAGGGGCCCGTACCTACGAGCAGTACTTC; cdr3_aa: CASSPGTGARTYEQYF
v_call: TRBV15; d_call: TRBD1; j_call: TRBJ1-1; clone_size: -; cdr3_nt: TGTGCCACCAGCAGAACAGGGGTGGAGGGTAGAGCGAACACTGAAGCTTTCTTT; cdr3_aa: CATSRTGVEGRANTEAFF
v_call: TRBV9; d_call: -; j_call: TRBJ1-2; clone_size: -; cdr3_nt: TGTGCCAGCAGCGTCGCAGTTAACTATGGCTACACCTTC; cdr3_aa: CASSVAVNYGYTF
v_call: TRBV5-6; d_call: TRBD1; j_call: TRBJ2-2; clone_size: -; cdr3_nt: TGTGCCAGCAGCCTCCGGGACAGTAACACCGGGGAGCTGTTTTTT; cdr3_aa: CASSLRDSNTGELFF
v_call: TRBV15; d_call: -; j_call: TRBJ2-6; clone_size: -; cdr3_nt: TGTGCCACCAGCAGAGATTTGGGAGCTGGGGCCAACGTCCTGACTTTC; cdr3_aa: CATSRDLGAGANVLTF
v_call: TRBV28; d_call: TRBD1; j_call: TRBJ1-2; clone_size: -; cdr3_nt: TGTGCCAGCAGTTTATGGACAGGGTTACGGGATGGCTACACCTTC; cdr3_aa: CASSLWTGLRDGYTF
v_call: TRBV5-1; d_call: -; j_call: TRBJ1-4; clone_size: -; cdr3_nt: TGCGCCAGCAGCCCCTATTCCCCCAATGAAAAACTGTTTTTT; cdr3_aa: CASSPYSPNEKLFF
v_call: TRBV19; d_call: -; j_call: TRBJ2-3; clone_size: -; cdr3_nt: TGTGCCAGTAGTACCCGCGGGTGGACTAGCACAGATACGCAGTATTTT; cdr3_aa: CASSTRGWTSTDTQYF
v_call: TRBV11-2; d_call: TRBD1; j_call: TRBJ1-2; clone_size: few; cdr3_nt: TGTGCCAGCAGCTTGGAGTCGGGACAGGGCTATGGCTACACCTTC; cdr3_aa: CASSLESGQGYGYTF
v_call: TRBV25-1; d_call: -; j_call: TRBJ1-6; clone_size: -; cdr3_nt: TGTGCCAGTAGAGACAGAAATTCACCCCTCCACTTT; cdr3_aa: CASRDRNSPLHF
v_call: TRBV6-6; d_call: TRBD1; j_call: TRBJ1-2; clone_size: -; cdr3_nt: TGTGCCAGCAGTTTGTCAGGGGGCAACTATGGCTACACCTTC; cdr3_aa: CASSLSGGNYGYTF
v_call: TRBV2; d_call: -; j_call: TRBJ1-1; clone_size: few; cdr3_nt: TGTGCCAGCAGTCTCCCCCATTATACTATGAACACTGAAGCTTTCTTT; cdr3_aa: CASSLPHYTMNTEAFF
v_call: TRBV11-2; d_call: TRBD1; j_call: TRBJ1-1; clone_size: -; cdr3_nt: TGTGCCAGCAGCTTTTTTCGGAGGGGGCCGAACACTGAAGCTTTCTTT; cdr3_aa: CASSFFRRGPNTEAFF
v_call: TRBV14; d_call: TRBD1; j_call: TRBJ1-1; clone_size: -; cdr3_nt: TGTGCCAGCAGCCAACCTAACAGGGGGCGAACTGAAGCTTTCTTT; cdr3_aa: CASSQPNRGRTEAFF
v_call: TRBV5-1; d_call: -; j_call: TRBJ2-2; clone_size: -; cdr3_nt: TGCGCCAGCAGCTTGGAGGGGGGGCCTAACACCGGGGAGCTGTTTTTT; cdr3_aa: CASSLEGGPNTGELFF
v_call: TRBV5-1; d_call: -; j_call: TRBJ1-2; clone_size: -; cdr3_nt: TGCGCCAGCAGCTTGAGCGGGCGTATACGGGACTATGGCTACACCTTC; cdr3_aa: CASSLSGRIRDYGYTF
v_call: TRBV5-5; d_call: TRBD1; j_call: TRBJ1-2; clone_size: few; cdr3_nt: TGTGCCAGCAGCAGGACAGGGGGCGAGAATGGCTACACCTTC; cdr3_aa: CASSRTGGENGYTF
v_call: TRBV28; d_call: TRBD1; j_call: TRBJ2-6; clone_size: -; cdr3_nt: TGTGCCAGCAGTCCGACAGGGGGACTGTGGGCCAACGTCCTGACTTTC; cdr3_aa: CASSPTGGLWANVLTF
v_call: TRBV4-3; d_call: -; j_call: TRBJ2-1; clone_size: -; cdr3_nt: TGCGCCAGCAGCCATAACATGGAGGGGTATACCTACAATGAGCAGTTCTTC; cdr3_aa: CASSHNMEGYTYNEQFF
v_call: TRBV5-8; d_call: TRBD1; j_call: TRBJ1-1; clone_size: -; cdr3_nt: TGTGCCAGCAGCTTGGTGAGTGGACAGGGGAACACTGAAGCTTTCTTT; cdr3_aa: CASSLVSGQGNTEAFF
v_call: TRBV4-3; d_call: -; j_call: TRBJ2-2; clone_size: -; cdr3_nt: TGCGCCAGCAGCCAAGATCGGAGGGCCGGGGAGCTGTTTTTT; cdr3_aa: CASSQDRRAGELFF
v_call: TRBV27; d_call: TRBD1; j_call: TRBJ1-5; clone_size: -; cdr3_nt: TGTGCCAGCAGTCGACAGGGACACCTCCCTCGGTCCCAGCATTTT; cdr3_aa: CASSRQGHLPRSQHF
v_call: TRBV30; d_call: TRBD1; j_call: TRBJ1-2; clone_size: -; cdr3_nt: TGTGCCTGGAGTCCGGGACAGAAAGACTATGGCTACACCTTC; cdr3_aa: CAWSPGQKDYGYTF
v_call: TRBV6-1; d_call: TRBD1; j_call: TRBJ1-1; clone_size: -; cdr3_nt: TGTGCCAGCAGTGAATTGGATTGCCCGGGACAGGGGATTGAAGCTTTCTTT; cdr3_aa: CASSELDCPGQGIEAFF
v_call: TRBV5-4; d_call: -; j_call: TRBJ1-2; clone_size: -; cdr3_nt: TGTGCCAGCAAACCCGGGTTGGTGGAGTATGGCTACACCTTC; cdr3_aa: CASKPGLVEYGYTF
v_call: TRBV9; d_call: -; j_call: TRBJ2-1; clone_size: -; cdr3_nt: TGTGCCAGCAGCGTAGGTTTGGACAGAGCCTACAATGAGCAGTTCTTC; cdr3_aa: CASSVGLDRAYNEQFF
v_call: TRBV19; d_call: -; j_call: TRBJ2-1; clone_size: -; cdr3_nt: TGTGCCAGTAGTATTTTAGGAGGGGAAGGCTCCTACAATGAGCAGTTCTTC; cdr3_aa: CASSILGGEGSYNEQFF
v_call: TRBV10-1; d_call: TRBD2; j_call: TRBJ2-1; clone_size: -; cdr3_nt: TGCGCCAGCAGTGCGGGACTAGCGGGGGGGCCTGGTTACAATGAGCAGTTCTTC; cdr3_aa: CASSAGLAGGPGYNEQFF
v_call: TRBV28; d_call: -; j_call: TRBJ2-3; clone_size: -; cdr3_nt: TGTGCCAGCAGTTTTTTACCCAGAATGCCCGGGACATTTAGCACAGATACGCAGTATTTT; cdr3_aa: CASSFLPRMPGTFSTDTQYF
v_call: TRBV29-1; d_call: -; j_call: TRBJ1-1; clone_size: once; cdr3_nt: TGCAGCGTTGAAGATCCCACCGGTGGGGGGAAGGGAGCTTTCTTT; cdr3_aa: CSVEDPTGGGKGAFF
v_call: TRBV5-6; d_call: TRBD1; j_call: TRBJ2-5; clone_size: -; cdr3_nt: TGTGCCAGCAGCCAAGGACAGGGCAAAGAGACCCAGTACTTC; cdr3_aa: CASSQGQGKETQYF
v_call: TRBV5-4; d_call: -; j_call: TRBJ1-1; clone_size: -; cdr3_nt: TGTGCCAGCAGCATCACAGCGAACACTGAAGCTTTCTTT; cdr3_aa: CASSITANTEAFF
v_call: TRBV28; d_call: TRBD1; j_call: TRBJ1-3; clone_size: -; cdr3_nt: TGTGCCAGCATTTGTTCCAGGGGGCCGTGCTCTGGAAACACCATATATTTT; cdr3_aa: CASICSRGPCSGNTIYF
v_call: TRBV10-3; d_call: TRBD1; j_call: TRBJ2-7; clone_size: once; cdr3_nt: TGTGCCATCAGTGAGTCCCTGGGACAGGGGGCGATGCCCTACGAGCAGTACTTC; cdr3_aa: CAISESLGQGAMPYEQYF
v_call: TRBV7-2; d_call: -; j_call: TRBJ2-1; clone_size: -; cdr3_nt: TGTGCCAGCAGCCACTTAATCGGGAAACTAGCCTACAATGAGCAGTTCTTC; cdr3_aa: CASSHLIGKLAYNEQFF
v_call: TRBV6-4; d_call: -; j_call: TRBJ2-5; clone_size: -; cdr3_nt: TGTGCCAGCAGTGATCGGGGTAGCGGAGACATAAAAGAGACCCAGTACTTC; cdr3_aa: CASSDRGSGDIKETQYF
v_call: TRBV18; d_call: -; j_call: TRBJ2-3; clone_size: few; cdr3_nt: TGTGCCAGCTCACCTTCTTGGAGAGAAAGAACCAACACAGATACGCAGTATTTT; cdr3_aa: CASSPSWRERTNTDTQYF
v_call: TRBV2; d_call: TRBD1; j_call: TRBJ1-3; clone_size: -; cdr3_nt: TGTGCCAGCAGTGAAATGGTAAGGACGTATGGGACAGAAAAATTTCTCTCTGGAAACACCATATATTTT; cdr3_aa: CASSEMVRTYGTEKFLSGNTIYF
v_call: TRBV9; d_call: -; j_call: TRBJ2-5; clone_size: few; cdr3_nt: TGTGCCAGCAGCGTAGGTGGCTACCAAGAGACCCAGTACTTC; cdr3_aa: CASSVGGYQETQYF
v_call: TRBV2; d_call: -; j_call: TRBJ1-1; clone_size: -; cdr3_nt: TGTGCCAGCAGTTGCGGGGGGCTGAACACTGAAGCTTTCTTT; cdr3_aa: CASSCGGLNTEAFF
v_call: TRBV14; d_call: TRBD1; j_call: TRBJ2-7; clone_size: once; cdr3_nt: TGTGCCAGCAGCCAAGGCCTTTACAGGGGGGCCTACCCAGATCTACGACTTGGGCAGTACTTC; cdr3_aa: CASSQGLYRGAYPDLRLGQYF
v_call: TRBV7-3; d_call: TRBD2; j_call: TRBJ2-3; clone_size: -; cdr3_nt: TGTGCCAGCAGCCTTAGCGGGGCGGCGTTGGATACGCAGTATTTT; cdr3_aa: CASSLSGAALDTQYF
v_call: TRBV7-9; d_call: -; j_call: TRBJ2-7; clone_size: -; cdr3_nt: TGTGCCAGCAGCTTAGAGGAGGGGGCAGGTTACGAGCAGTACTTC; cdr3_aa: CASSLEEGAGYEQYF